This T cell receptor (beta chain) was recovered during a study of Graves' ophthalmopathy and Graves' hyperthyroidism. In the study overall: Sampling took place at initial diagnosis, with peripheral blood obtained before any treatment.

This clonotype was recorded at least ten times. This CDR3 has 14 amino acids. Trimming removed 4 bases from V and 1 base from J, with 8 bases in between. Researchers took RNA transcripts and amplified TCR beta CDR3 regions from them. First-round RT-PCR employed HTBI primers, with a second-round multiplex PCR after it. MiXCR, applied by TCRdb to the multiplex PCR reads, yields one record per CDR3 protein. This table holds a few hundred thousand distinct CDR3 sequences, roughly 20% found once. The TCR comes from a woman aged 18-29 years with stable Graves' hyperthyroidism. The chain links TRBV12-3 or TRBV12-4 to TRBJ1-3, with D possibly TRBD1 on 5 matching bases. The sequenced sample was peripheral blood. CDR3 in amino acids: CASSSPGSGNTIYF. As DNA, the CDR3 is TGTGCCAGCAGTTCGCCAGGGTCTGGAAACACCATATATTTT.